This TCR beta chain was captured in a study of shared clonotypes between healthy human individuals. Study-wide results and caveats: Represented diversity (both genetic and exposure-history) was limited by the small number of donors.

Assay used: immunoSEQ multiplex PCR; TCRdb lists only in-frame clones, some missing. The table has roughly 2.2 million clones, about 92% seen once; the top ten hold 0.39%. About this clone itself: The antigen is undetermined. The same CDR3 can be traced to other DNA sequences in this sample.

The sequenced material came from naive CD4+ T cells from PBMCs. The subset here: CD45RA+ positively selected. The TCR was taken from a man between 18 and 29 years old in good health. Some clones in this sample may be carry-over from other donors' samples.

The CDR3 loop is CASSVGLAGGGDTQYF. The DNA of the CDR3 is TGTGCCAGCAGCGTAGGGCTAGCGGGAGGTGGAGATACGCAGTATTTT. The rearrangement uses TRBV9 and TRBJ2-3; 11 bases match TRBD2. The germline V gene has CDR1 SGDLS and CDR2 YYNGEE. This CDR3 has 16 amino acids. V lost 0 bases to trimming and J lost 5 bases; unmatched junction nucleotides: 5.